These 32 T cell receptor beta chains share one sample of origin, sequenced in a study of graft-versus-host responses after intestinal transplantation. These receptors have no known antigen. Measured with immunoSEQ multiplex PCR; TCRdb has only the in-frame clones, and not every one. Of about 120,000 clones listed, 85% to 95% are singletons. This material consisted of unstimulated CD4+ T cells sorted from spleen or lymph node cells, taken before intestinal transplant. The source of these receptors is a human donor who received an intestinal transplant.

This clone was found a few times. This chain links TRBV5-1 with TRBJ2-7; D is uncertain. The CDR3 is 13 amino acids. Trimming took off 2 bases at V and 0 bases at J, with 6 bases between the two ends. The germline V gene has CDR1 SGHRS and CDR2 YFSETQ. CDR3 in amino acids: CASSLTLSYEQYF. CDR3 DNA sequence: TGCGCCAGCAGCTTAACCCTCTCCTACGAGCAGTACTTC.

The V gene is TRBV10-1, the J gene TRBJ1-2; D is perhaps TRBD1 (5 bases). CDR1 and CDR2 (germline): WNHNN, SYGVQD (reference sequence). The V and J ends lost 6 bases and 5 bases respectively, with 13 bases between them. The CDR3 is 13 residues long. The CDR3 spells CASSPEGRYGYTF. CDR3 DNA: TGCGCCAGCAGCCCCGAGGGGCGATATGGCTACACCTTC.

This clone was observed a single time. J is TRBJ1-3 and V is TRBV4-1; tentative D call: TRBD1 (6 bases). The V end was cut by 0 bases, the J end by 11 bases, with 17 bases between. Germline V gene lookup returns CDR1 MGHRA and CDR2 YSYEKL. The CDR3 totals 15 residues. The CDR3 DNA sequence: TGCGCCAGCAGCCAAGATCGAACAGGGAAGTCACCCATATATTTT. Protein: CASSQDRTGKSPIYF.

The chain is built from TRBV11-2 and TRBJ2-7; weak D call: TRBD2 (5 bases). Trimming removed 3 bases from V and 0 bases from J, with 9 bases in between. Germline CDR1 reads SGHAT; CDR2 reads FQNNGV. The CDR3 contains 14 residues. The CDR3 loop is CASSFVGSSYEQYF. The CDR3 DNA follows: TGTGCCAGCAGCTTTGTGGGGAGCTCCTACGAGCAGTACTTC.

The chain combines TRBV4-1 with TRBJ2-5; TRBD1 agrees at 9 bases. The V gene end was trimmed by 0 bases and the J gene end by 5 bases; junction bases not matched to a gene: 13. The CDR3 length is 18 residues. Germline CDR1 is MGHRA and CDR2 is YSYEKL. CDR3 amino acids: CASSQELVKNRGPETQYF. The CDR3 region has the DNA TGCGCCAGCAGCCAAGAATTGGTAAAAAACAGGGGGCCGGAGACCCAGTACTTC.

The chain uses TRBV5-1 and TRBJ1-3; the match to TRBD1 covers 9 bases. The CDR3 extends over 14 amino acids. Trimming removed 4 bases from V and 4 bases from J; junction bases left unmatched: 3. Per germline, CDR1 SGHRS and CDR2 YFSETQ. In DNA form, the CDR3 reads TGCGCCAGCAGCACAGGGACAGGGGGAAACACCATATATTTT. As protein: CASSTGTGGNTIYF.

The chain links TRBV11-2 to TRBJ2-1, with 9 bases matching TRBD2. The germline gives CDR1 SGHAT, CDR2 FQNNGV. V shed 5 bases, J shed 4 bases, and the junction held 15 bases outside the gene matches. The CDR3 length is 18 residues. CDR3 DNA: TGTGCCAGCAGCCCGGGCCGGGGGGGGACTAGCTCTTACAATGAGCAGTTCTTC. Protein: CASSPGRGGTSSYNEQFF.

The chain is built from TRBV5-4 and TRBJ2-4; D might be TRBD1 or TRBD2, each matching 5 bases. The CDR3 runs 13 residues. V gave up 1 base and J gave up 10 bases, with 12 bases separating them. Germline loops: CDR1 SGHNT, CDR2 YYREEE (reference sequence). The CDR3 DNA reads as TGTGCCAGCAGCTTGCGGGACGGCGGTATTCAGTACTTC. Its protein product is CASSLRDGGIQYF.

J is TRBJ1-2 and V is TRBV5-1; D is perhaps TRBD1 (5 bases). CDR3 length: 15 residues. Germline V gene sequence: CDR1 SGHRS, CDR2 YFSETQ. With 4 bases removed from V and 1 base from J, the gap between germline ends came to 14 bases. The CDR3 loop reads CASSPTAESNYGYTF. CDR3 nucleotides: TGCGCCAGCAGCCCGACAGCGGAGAGTAACTATGGCTACACCTTC.

This chain connects TRBV29-1 to TRBJ1-4; no reliable D call. The CDR3 loop spans 12 amino acids. From germline, CDR1 is SQVTM and CDR2 ANQGSEA. The CDR3 spells CTFMGMNEKLFF. The CDR3 coding sequence is TGCACTTTTATGGGGATGAATGAAAAACTGTTTTTT.

The chain uses TRBV19 and TRBJ1-5, with 10 bases lining up with TRBD1. The CDR3 runs to 17 residues. Germline-derived CDR1 and CDR2 are LNHDA and SQIVND (reference sequence). V lost 2 bases to trimming and J lost 6 bases; unmatched junction nucleotides: 10. The CDR3 is CASSIRGGQGSRQPQHF. In nucleotides, the CDR3 is TGTGCCAGTAGTATAAGGGGGGGACAGGGGAGTCGTCAGCCCCAGCATTTT. Variable domain in full (rest from reference TRBV19 and TRBJ1-5): DGGITQSPKYLFRKEGQNVTLSCEQNLNHDAMYWYRQDPGQGLRLIYYSQIVNDFQKGDIAEGYSVSREKKESFPLTVTSAQKNPTAFYLCASSIRGGQGSRQPQHFGDGTRLSIL.

The chain recombines TRBV28 with TRBJ2-1; 13 bases fit TRBD2. The CDR3 sequence is 16 residues long. Per germline, CDR1 MDHEN and CDR2 SYDVKM. V lost 4 bases, J lost 9 bases, and 9 bases stayed unmatched. The CDR3, as DNA: TGTGCCAGCAGTTCCTCCGGACTAGCGGGAGAAGGTGAGCAGTTCTTC. Protein product: CASSSSGLAGEGEQFF.

CDR3 coding DNA: TGTGCCAGCAGGGGGGGACTAGCGGGAGCCACCTACGAGCAGTACTTC. This encodes CASRGGLAGATYEQYF. The chain employs TRBV25-1 and TRBJ2-7; 14 bases map to TRBD2. Germline values: CDR1 MGHDK, CDR2 SYGVNS. V lost 6 bases and J lost 2; bases outside the gene matches: 6. This CDR3 is 16 amino acids long.

This clone was detected once. The chain links TRBV21-1 to TRBJ2-4; the table's TRBD2 call for D was not verified on the DNA. TRBV21-1 is deemed a pseudogene. This CDR3 has 17 residues. CDR3 in amino acids: CASSRITGWTAKNIQYF. The CDR3 nucleotides are TGTGCCAGCAGCAGGATCACGGGATGGACAGCCAAAAACATTCAGTACTTC.

Of note for this clone: One end of the junction varies from germline; a read error may be responsible. The chain uses TRBV7-7 and TRBJ2-3, with unresolved D. There are 15 residues in the CDR3. In germline, CDR1 is SSHAT, CDR2 FNYEAQ (reference sequence). CDR3 DNA: TGTGCTAGCAGCCTGGCCGGGCCCTCCTCTGGGGTGCAGTATTTT. It codes for CASSLAGPSSGVQYF.

In nucleotides, the CDR3 is TGCGCCAGCAGCCATGGGGGACAGGGGGTGGGAGAAAAACTGTTTTTT. This encodes CASSHGGQGVGEKLFF. The chain links TRBV4-1 to TRBJ1-4; the match to TRBD1 covers 11 bases. V shed 3 bases, J shed 8 bases, and the junction held 8 bases outside the gene matches. Per the germline V gene, CDR1 is MGHRA and CDR2 is YSYEKL. This CDR3 region has 16 residues.

The V gene is TRBV5-1, the J gene TRBJ2-7; D may be TRBD1 or TRBD2 (5 bases each). With 3 bases removed from V and 3 bases from J, the gap between germline ends came to 19 bases. From germline, CDR1 is SGHRS and CDR2 YFSETQ. The CDR3 spans 16 residues. CDR3 sequence (DNA): TGCGCCAGCAGCTCATCAGGGCTCCGAGGGATCTACGAGCAGTACTTC. This translates into CASSSSGLRGIYEQYF.

The chain joins TRBV4-2 to TRBJ1-5; possible D gene TRBD1, 6 bases. Germline assignment: CDR1 LGHNA and CDR2 YNFKEQ. The germline V and J ends were trimmed by 0 bases and 7 bases, with 16 bases remaining between them. CDR3 length: 16 residues. The CDR3 sequence: CASSQERQGRRQPQHF. For the CDR3, the DNA is TGTGCCAGCAGCCAAGAGAGGCAGGGGAGGCGCCAGCCCCAGCATTTT.

The V and J genes are TRBV5-6 and TRBJ2-5; TRBD2 matches at 12 bases. V was pared by 4 bases and J by 0 bases, with 4 bases of the junction left unmatched. Germline V lookup: CDR1 SGHDT, CDR2 YYEEEE. There are 16 residues in the CDR3. The CDR3 DNA sequence: TGTGCCAGCAGCATCGGACTAGCGGGGTACCAAGAGACCCAGTACTTC. This sequence encodes CASSIGLAGYQETQYF.

The rearrangement joins TRBV6-5 to TRBJ2-7; D gene uncertain. The V end lost 0 bases, the J end lost 3 bases, and 12 bases lay between the germline ends. The V gene's germline CDR1 is MNHEY and CDR2 SVGAGI. This CDR3 has 15 amino acids. The CDR3 is CASSYSAGQFYEQYF. In DNA, the CDR3 is TGTGCCAGCAGTTACTCCGCAGGCCAGTTCTACGAGCAGTACTTC.

The gene calls are TRBV28 and TRBJ2-1, with D possibly matching TRBD2 (7 bases). Germline-derived CDR1 and CDR2 are MDHEN and SYDVKM. This CDR3 has 16 residues. With 6 bases removed from V and 3 bases from J, the gap between germline ends came to 18 bases. CDR3 sequence reads: CASSTGGSGVYNEQFF. CDR3 sequence (DNA): TGTGCCAGCAGCACCGGGGGGTCAGGGGTCTACAATGAGCAGTTCTTC. Looking up the rest from reference TRBV28 and TRBJ2-1 gives the full variable domain: DVKVTQSSRYLVKRTGEKVFLECVQDMDHENMFWYRQDPGLGLRLIYFSYDVKMKEKGDIPEGYSVSREKKERFSLILESASTNQTSMYLCASSTGGSGVYNEQFFGPGTRLTVL.

This chain connects TRBV7-2 to TRBJ2-7; D ambiguous. Trimming took off 2 bases at V and 2 bases at J, with 10 bases between the two ends. The CDR3 is made up of 14 amino acids. CDR1 and CDR2 from the germline V gene are SGHTA and FQGNSA. CDR3 region: CASSLSDSPYEQYF. The CDR3, as DNA: TGTGCCAGCAGCTTATCAGATTCCCCCTACGAGCAGTACTTC.

CDR3 in DNA: TGCGCCAGCAGCTTGGCCACCGGTAAACGCGAGCAGTACTTC. Translating gives CASSLATGKREQYF. The chain combines TRBV5-1 with TRBJ2-7; D not resolved. The CDR3 runs to 14 residues. The V end lost 0 bases, the J end lost 6 bases, and 13 bases lay between the germline ends. Per germline, CDR1 SGHRS and CDR2 YFSETQ.

The chain employs TRBV29-1 and TRBJ2-1; 12 bases are shared with TRBD2. The CDR3 has 15 amino acids. V lost 4 bases, J lost 6 bases, and 7 bases stayed unmatched. The germline CDR1 and CDR2 sequences are SQVTM and ANQGSEA. CDR3 protein: CSVGSLTSGSNEQFF. Here the CDR3 DNA reads TGCAGCGTTGGTAGCCTGACTAGCGGGAGCAATGAGCAGTTCTTC.

CDR3 in DNA: TGTGCCAGCAGCGCGGACGGGAATTCTTTCAATGAGCAGTTCTTC. Translated: CASSADGNSFNEQFF. V usage is TRBV9 and J usage is TRBJ2-1; TRBD2 might be the D (5 bases). Trimming took off 3 bases at V and 6 bases at J, with 16 bases between the two ends. CDR3 length: 15 residues. CDR1 is SGDLS, CDR2 YYNGEE, per germline.

The chain combines TRBV5-1 with TRBJ1-4; possibly TRBD1 for D (6 bases). CDR1 and CDR2 from the germline V gene are SGHRS and YFSETQ. Trimming left V 4 bases short and J 10 bases short, with 23 bases between. The CDR3 runs to 16 residues. CDR3 loop: CASSIRTGFIRGKLFF. As DNA, the CDR3 is TGCGCCAGCAGCATCCGCACAGGGTTCATTCGAGGAAAACTGTTTTTT.

The sample holds one count of this clone. The chain employs TRBV5-1 and TRBJ2-6, with TRBD2 matching over 9 bases. The V segment lost 0 bases and the J segment 4 bases; nucleotides outside the gene matches: 5. The CDR3 covers 17 residues. CDR1 and CDR2 from the germline V gene are SGHRS and YFSETQ. The DNA of the CDR3 is TGCGCCAGCAGCTTGGTTCTAGCGGGAAGCGGGGCCAACGTCCTGACTTTC. Its protein product is CASSLVLAGSGANVLTF.

The chain carries TRBV28 and TRBJ2-5; D not resolved. CDR1 MDHEN and CDR2 SYDVKM come from the germline V gene. The CDR3 has 15 amino acids. Trimming left V 1 base short and J 5 bases short, with 14 bases between. CDR3 loop: CASSLFPAASETQYF. CDR3 nucleotides: TGTGCCAGCAGTTTATTTCCCGCCGCAAGTGAGACCCAGTACTTC.

This chain connects TRBV2 to TRBJ2-3; possibly TRBD2 for D (6 bases). The germline V and J ends were trimmed by 6 bases and 4 bases, with 17 bases remaining between them. Germline V gene data show CDR1 as SNHLY and CDR2 as FYNNEI. This CDR3 spans 15 amino acids. Here the CDR3 DNA reads TGTGCCAGCAGCCCGACTAGAGGGTCATCAGATACGCAGTATTTT. Its protein product is CASSPTRGSSDTQYF.

The gene calls are TRBV4-1 and TRBJ1-2; D not certain. The germline V gene encodes CDR1 MGHRA and CDR2 YSYEKL. V was pared by 0 bases and J by 4 bases, with 21 bases between. The CDR3 spans 18 residues. The DNA of the CDR3 is TGCGCCAGCAGCCAAGATAGGCAGCCCATAGCACACGGCTATGGCTACACCTTC. This gives the protein CASSQDRQPIAHGYGYTF.

The V call is TRBV7-8, the J call TRBJ2-7; either TRBD1 or TRBD2 may fit D (5 bases each). The CDR3 is 15 amino acids. The germline V and J ends were trimmed by 5 bases and 0 bases, with 14 bases remaining between them. Germline CDR1 is SGHVS and CDR2 is FQNEAQ. The CDR3 loop reads CASSLRDGNSYEQYF. The CDR3 region has the DNA TGTGCCAGCAGCCTCCGGGACGGTAACTCCTACGAGCAGTACTTC.

V is TRBV6-6 and J is TRBJ1-6, with 11 bases identical to TRBD1. The CDR3 spans 15 residues. The V segment lost 6 bases and the J segment 7 bases; nucleotides outside the gene matches: 5. Germline CDR1 and CDR2: MNHNY and SVGAGI (reference sequence). This chain's CDR3 is CASSQGQGVNSPLHF. The CDR3 DNA follows: TGTGCCAGCAGCCAGGGACAGGGGGTGAATTCACCCCTCCACTTT.